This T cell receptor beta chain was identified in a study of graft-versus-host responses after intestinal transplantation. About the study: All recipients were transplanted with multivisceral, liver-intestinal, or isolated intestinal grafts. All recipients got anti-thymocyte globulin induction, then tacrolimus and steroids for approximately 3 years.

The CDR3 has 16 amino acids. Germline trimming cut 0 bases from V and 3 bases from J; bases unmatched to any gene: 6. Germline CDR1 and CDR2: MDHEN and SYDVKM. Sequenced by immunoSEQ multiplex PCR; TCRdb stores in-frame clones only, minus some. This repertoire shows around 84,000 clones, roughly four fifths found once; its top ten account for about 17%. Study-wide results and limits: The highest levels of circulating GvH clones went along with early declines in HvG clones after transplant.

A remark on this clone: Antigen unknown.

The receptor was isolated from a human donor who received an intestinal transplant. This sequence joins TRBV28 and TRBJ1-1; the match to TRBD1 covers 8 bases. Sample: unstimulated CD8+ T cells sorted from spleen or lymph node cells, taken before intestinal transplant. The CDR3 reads CASSLCADRVDTEAFF. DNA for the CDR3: TGTGCCAGCAGTTTATGTGCGGACAGGGTAGACACTGAAGCTTTCTTT.